This entry is about one T cell receptor beta chain. The sample originates from a study of identical twins. TCRdb called the 5' RACE reads again in MiXCR, with one record for every CDR3 protein. This sample has some 300,000 distinct CDR3 sequences, with approximately 13% found just once. These data were also filed under a second study, of yellow fever vaccine responses in identical twins.

Sequencing was performed on CD8+ T cells sorted from blood. The source of this sequence is a woman aged 18-30 years in good health.

CDR3 sequence (DNA): TGTGCCAGCAGCTTGGTTCCCAGGGAGCGCGAGCAGTACTTC. It is translated as CASSLVPREREQYF. This chain uses TRBV5-5 with TRBJ2-7, with D tentatively TRBD1 or TRBD2 (5 bases each). Looked up from germline, CDR1 is SGHKS and CDR2 is YYEKEE (reference sequence). V was pared by 0 bases and J by 6 bases, with 13 bases between. The CDR3 sequence is 14 residues long.